These 6 T cell receptor beta chains originate from one sample sequenced in a study of cytomegalovirus exposure and HLA in healthy donors. The data were produced by immunoSEQ multiplex PCR, yet TCRdb's version contains in-frame clones alone and is incomplete. The table includes 55,000 to 65,000 clones, under 95% detected once. The sample consisted of PBMCs. Source of these receptors: a man in his late teens or twenties in good health and CMV-seronegative.

The V call is TRBV28, the J call TRBJ2-3; perhaps TRBD2 as D (6 bases). V lost 6 bases and J 3 bases, leaving 13 bases between the germline ends. Per germline, CDR1 MDHEN and CDR2 SYDVKM. The CDR3 runs to 14 residues. The CDR3 nucleotides read TGTGCCAGCAGCGTGGAGGGTCAGACAGATACGCAGTATTTT. Its protein is CASSVEGQTDTQYF.

The chain joins TRBV28 to TRBJ2-1; 15 nucleotides match TRBD2. Germline values: CDR1 MDHEN, CDR2 SYDVKM. V trimming: 4 bases; J trimming: 3 bases; junction bases outside the gene matches: 7. The CDR3 length is 18 residues. In DNA, the CDR3 is TGTGCCAGCAGTTCCGGACTAGCGGGAGGGATCGTCTACAATGAGCAGTTCTTC. Translated, it gives CASSSGLAGGIVYNEQFF.

This sequence joins TRBV5-1 and TRBJ2-1; D unresolved. The V end lost 0 bases, the J end lost 5 bases, and 9 bases lay between the germline ends. The CDR3 runs 14 residues. CDR1 is SGHRS, CDR2 YFSETQ, per germline. CDR3 nucleotide sequence: TGCGCCAGCAGCTTGGTCAGATCAAACAATGAGCAGTTCTTC. Translation: CASSLVRSNNEQFF.

The chain uses TRBV30 and TRBJ1-5; 8 bases agree with TRBD1. Germline-derived CDR1 and CDR2 are GTSNPN and SVGIG (reference sequence). The CDR3 is made up of 13 amino acids. The V gene end was trimmed by 3 bases and the J gene end by 7 bases; junction bases not matched to a gene: 5. The CDR3 loop reads CAWRGQGRQPQHF. The CDR3 region has the DNA TGTGCCTGGAGAGGACAGGGCCGACAGCCCCAGCATTTT.

The chain recombines TRBV28 with TRBJ1-1, with TRBD1 matching 7 bases. V was clipped by 2 bases and J by 6 bases; unmatched bases: 6. Germline CDR1 is MDHEN and CDR2 is SYDVKM. The CDR3 is 14 amino acids. The CDR3 sequence: CASSLRQGGPEAFF. CDR3 coding DNA: TGTGCCAGCAGTTTAAGACAGGGTGGGCCTGAAGCTTTCTTT.

This rearrangement joins TRBV7-9 to TRBJ2-1; TRBD2 aligns across 10 bases. V lost 1 base to trimming and J lost 5 bases; unmatched junction nucleotides: 2. The CDR3 runs 15 residues. CDR1 SEHNR and CDR2 FQNEAQ come from the germline V gene (reference sequence). The CDR3 here is CASSLGTSGHNEQFF. CDR3 nucleotides: TGTGCCAGCAGCTTAGGGACTAGCGGACACAATGAGCAGTTCTTC. The variable domain in full, completed from reference TRBV7-9 and TRBJ2-1, reads DTGVSQNPRHKITKRGQNVTFRCDPISEHNRLYWYRQTLGQGPEFLTYFQNEAQLEKSRLLSDRFSAERPKGSFSTLEIQRTEQGDSAMYLCASSLGTSGHNEQFFGPGTRLTVL.